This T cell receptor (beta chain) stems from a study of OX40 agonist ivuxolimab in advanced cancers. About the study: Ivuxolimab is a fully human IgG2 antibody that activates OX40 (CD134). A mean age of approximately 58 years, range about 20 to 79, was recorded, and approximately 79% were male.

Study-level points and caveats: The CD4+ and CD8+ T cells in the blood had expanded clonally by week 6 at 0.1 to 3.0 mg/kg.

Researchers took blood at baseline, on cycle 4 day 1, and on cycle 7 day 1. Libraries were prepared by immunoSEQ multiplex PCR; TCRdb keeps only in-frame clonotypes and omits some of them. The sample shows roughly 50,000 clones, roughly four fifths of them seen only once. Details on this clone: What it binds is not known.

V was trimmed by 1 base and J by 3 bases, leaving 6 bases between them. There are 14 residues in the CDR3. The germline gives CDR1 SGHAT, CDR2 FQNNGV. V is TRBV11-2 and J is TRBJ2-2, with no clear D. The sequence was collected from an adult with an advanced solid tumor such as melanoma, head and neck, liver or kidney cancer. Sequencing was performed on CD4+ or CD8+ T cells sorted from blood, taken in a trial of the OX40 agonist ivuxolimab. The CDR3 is CASSLVGDTGELFF. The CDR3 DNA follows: TGTGCCAGCAGCTTAGTAGGCGACACCGGGGAGCTGTTTTTT.